The present TCR beta chain was sequenced within a study of blood T cells in healthy people across ages. Primed by a sample-barcoded 5' primer and a J-beta primer mix, a second PCR proceeded for about 7 to 11 cycles. From the 5' RACE reads, TCRdb called clonotypes with MiXCR, one entry per CDR3 protein. This sample yields 1,500,000 or so distinct CDR3 sequences, of which roughly 64% are seen a single time; approximately 7% belongs to the top ten. Each sample yielded at least 7 million isolated PBMCs. The receptor was derived from a young man in good health. The sequencing sample was made of blood.

The CDR3, as DNA: TGCGCCAGCAGCCAAGTTGGGGAGGTCAACGAGCAGTACTTC. As protein: CASSQVGEVNEQYF. V is TRBV4-1 and J is TRBJ2-7; maybe TRBD2 (6 bases). V was clipped by 1 base and J by 5 bases, with 12 bases between them. The CDR3 has 14 amino acids. CDR1 MGHRA and CDR2 YSYEKL come from the germline V gene.